The 18 T cell receptor beta chains below all came from one sample that was sequenced in a study of T cells in Graves' hyperthyroidism and ophthalmopathy. Amplification of TCR beta CDR3 regions was performed using RNA transcripts as template. Researchers ran a first-round RT-PCR on the TCR CDR3 using the HTBI primer set. TCRdb itself ran the multiplex PCR reads through MiXCR, one entry per CDR3 protein. The sample carries 550,000 to 700,000 distinct CDR3 sequences, approximately 44% recorded once. The sequencing input was peripheral blood or thyroid tissue (not recorded which). Source of these receptors: an adult woman with Graves' disease, either hyperthyroidism or ophthalmopathy (not recorded which).

The rearrangement links TRBV10-3 to TRBJ1-2; D unclear. Germline V gene sequence: CDR1 ENHRY, CDR2 SYGVKD. CDR3 size: 15 residues. The germline V and J ends were trimmed by 6 bases and 6 bases, with 20 bases remaining between them. The CDR3 DNA follows: TGTGCCATCAGGAGACTAGCGGGAGTGGAAGATGGCTACACCTTC. It translates to CAIRRLAGVEDGYTF.

In its sample, this clonotype was seen a few times. The chain uses TRBV19 and TRBJ2-1; no definite D call. Trimming took off 5 bases at V and 3 bases at J, with 14 bases between the two ends. This CDR3 is built from 15 residues. CDR1 LNHDA and CDR2 SQIVND come from the germline V gene (reference sequence). The CDR3 reads CASSLQGGVYNEQFF. The CDR3 region has the DNA TGTGCCAGTAGTCTCCAAGGTGGGGTCTACAATGAGCAGTTCTTC.

This clonotype has a count of ten or more. DNA for the CDR3: TGTGCCAGCAGTTTAGTGGCGGGCCCATTTGGGGTCAACTATGGCTACACCTTC. It codes for CASSLVAGPFGVNYGYTF. The chain has TRBV12-3 or TRBV12-4 and TRBJ1-2; no definite D call. CDR3 length: 18 amino acids. The ends were cut back, 1 base at V and 2 bases at J, with 20 bases in the middle.

This chain connects TRBV7-2 to TRBJ2-7; 8 nucleotides agree with TRBD1. From germline, CDR1 is SGHTA and CDR2 FQGNSA. Trimming at V came to 3 bases and at J to 5 bases, leaving 3 bases not matched to a gene. CDR3 length: 13 amino acids. CDR3 bases: TGTGCCAGCAGCTTGACAGGGGCCCACGAGCAGTACTTC. Protein product: CASSLTGAHEQYF.

On this clonotype: Since a much larger clone is just one base distant, this may be a read error. V gene TRBV2 combines with J gene TRBJ2-5; D perhaps matches TRBD2 (6 bases). The CDR3 contains 13 residues. V was cut by 4 bases and J by 4 bases, with 10 bases left in between. Germline CDR1 SNHLY, CDR2 FYNNEI. The DNA for the CDR3 is TGTGCCAGCAGTGTGACTAGACTAGAGACCCAGTACTTC. Encoded protein: CASSVTRLETQYF.

This clonotype was counted ten times or more. The chain combines TRBV4-2 with TRBJ1-1; the match to TRBD1 covers 8 bases. Trimming removed 0 bases from V and 0 bases from J; junction bases left unmatched: 0. Germline V gene data show CDR1 as LGHNA and CDR2 as YNFKEQ. This CDR3 is 15 amino acids long. This CDR3 reads CASSQEGQVNTEAFF. As DNA, the CDR3 is TGTGCCAGCAGCCAAGAGGGACAGGTGAACACTGAAGCTTTCTTT.

About this clonotype: One junction end disagrees with the germline gene, perhaps due to a read error. The chain combines TRBV5-1 with TRBJ2-7; 8 nucleotides line up with TRBD2. The CDR3 covers 14 residues. The germline V gene has CDR1 SGHRS and CDR2 YFSETQ. CDR3 sequence: CASSRNGGDYGQYF. For the CDR3, the DNA is TGCGCCAGCAGTCGCAACGGGGGGGACTACGGGCAGTACTTC.

A few counts support this clonotype. The chain links TRBV5-1 to TRBJ2-7, with D possibly matching TRBD1 (6 bases). The CDR3 totals 10 residues. Looked up from germline, CDR1 is SGHRS and CDR2 is YFSETQ. V dropped 4 bases and J dropped 7 bases, with 6 bases sitting between them. CDR3 region: CASSGQEQYF. The CDR3 bases are TGCGCCAGCAGCGGACAGGAGCAGTACTTC.

The chain has TRBV29-1 and TRBJ2-7; the D is unclear. The J call may be incorrect, as the DNA end agrees better with TRBJ2-1. This CDR3 has 12 residues. CDR1 SQVTM and CDR2 ANQGSEA come from the germline V gene. CDR3 coding DNA: TGCAGCGCCGTGAAGACAAGAAATGAGCAGTTCTTC. It is translated as CSAVKTRNEQFF.

The rearrangement joins TRBV29-1 to TRBJ1-2; the D is unclear. The CDR3 has 13 amino acids. Germline lookup yields CDR1 SQVTM and CDR2 ANQGSEA. V lost 7 bases and J 1 base, leaving 13 bases between the germline ends. The CDR3 protein is CSGLGGSNYGYTF. CDR3 bases: TGCAGCGGATTGGGAGGCAGTAACTATGGCTACACCTTC.

This rearrangement joins TRBV7-9 to TRBJ2-7; D ambiguous. Trimming shortened V by 1 base and J by 7 bases, and 14 bases separated the two germline ends. Germline CDR1 SEHNR, CDR2 FQNEAQ (reference sequence). This CDR3 spans 14 amino acids. DNA for the CDR3: TGTGCCAGCAGCTTAGATTATCGGACCGGGGAGCAGTACTTC. This codes for CASSLDYRTGEQYF.

This clonotype has a handful of counts. This chain uses TRBV2 with TRBJ2-5; the match to TRBD2 covers 8 bases. Germline V CDR1 and CDR2: SNHLY, FYNNEI. J was trimmed by 1 base and V by 5 bases; bases with no gene match: 27. The CDR3 is 22 residues long. In nucleotides, the CDR3 is TGTGCCAGCAGTCGGACATGGAACACTGAAGCGGGGGCGGGGAGCCGCCAAGAGACCCAGTACTTC. It codes for CASSRTWNTEAGAGSRQETQYF.

The rearrangement uses TRBV7-9 and TRBJ2-7; TRBD1 is a possible D gene (5 bases). Germline V gene lookup returns CDR1 SEHNR and CDR2 FQNEAQ (reference sequence). This CDR3 comprises 15 residues. Deletions cut 6 bases from V and 0 bases from J, with 15 bases between. For the CDR3, the DNA is TGTGCCAGCAGTCCTGACAGTCGGAGCTCCTACGAGCAGTACTTC. It codes for CASSPDSRSSYEQYF.

V usage is TRBV6-5 and J usage is TRBJ2-5, with no clear D. The tail of the sequence fits TRBJ2-7 better, so the J call may be wrong. The length of the CDR3 is 13 residues. The V gene's germline CDR1 is MNHEY and CDR2 SVGAGI. The CDR3 reads CASSLWSSYEQYF. DNA of the CDR3: TGTGCCAGCAGTTTATGGTCATCCTACGAGCAGTACTTC.

This clonotype was detected a few times. The chain carries TRBV29-1 and TRBJ2-1; 7 positions agree with TRBD1. Germline V CDR1 and CDR2: SQVTM, ANQGSEA. Losses at the gene ends were 0 bases for V and 1 base for J; bases not matched to a gene: 0. This CDR3 region has 14 residues. CDR3 DNA sequence: TGCAGCGTTGAAGAGGGACAGTCCTACAATGAGCAGTTCTTC. It codes for CSVEEGQSYNEQFF.

This clonotype was picked up many times. The chain combines TRBV6-5 with TRBJ2-7, with TRBD2 matching 7 bases. This CDR3 spans 15 amino acids. CDR1 is MNHEY, CDR2 SVGAGI, per germline. J gave up 3 bases and V 2 bases, and 7 bases lay outside the gene matches. CDR3 coding DNA: TGTGCCAGCAGTTACGGGGGACTACCAAACTACGAGCAGTACTTC. Translating it yields CASSYGGLPNYEQYF.

The chain employs TRBV29-1 and TRBJ1-1, with D perhaps matching TRBD1 (6 bases). V lost 6 bases and J 3 bases, leaving 17 bases between the germline ends. Germline-derived CDR1 and CDR2 are SQVTM and ANQGSEA. The length of the CDR3 is 14 residues. The CDR3 region is CSVGSDREYTEAFF. Written as DNA, the CDR3 is TGCAGCGTCGGATCGGACAGAGAGTACACTGAAGCTTTCTTT.

The chain couples TRBV10-3 to TRBJ2-2; TRBD1 matches at 9 bases. V shed 8 bases, J shed 5 bases, and the junction held 6 bases outside the gene matches. There are 14 residues in the CDR3. Germline-derived CDR1 and CDR2 are ENHRY and SYGVKD. CDR3 region: CAIGAGQGTGELFF. For the CDR3, the DNA is TGTGCCATCGGAGCGGGACAGGGAACCGGGGAGCTGTTTTTT.